This TCR beta chain was recovered during a study of T cell responses to AZD1222 COVID-19 vaccine. Findings and caveats of the study: Spike regions recognized by vaccine-associated CD4 TCRs spanned the protein, led by 160-218 and 743-854. Variant regions that are unmutated are reportedly the target of nearly half of spike-specific TCRs. Donors were largely white British and mainly female; clonal diversity was possibly underestimated. Spike-specific TCR breadth and depth went up after people got two AZD1222 doses.

The CDR3 runs 13 residues. Germline loops: CDR1 SEHNR, CDR2 FQNEAQ (reference sequence). V dropped 1 base and J dropped 6 bases, with 8 bases sitting between them. A remark on this clone: Its antigen is not known.

The repertoire was sequenced with immunoSEQ multiplex PCR; TCRdb's copy has only in-frame clones and lacks some. This sample has about 180,000 clones; roughly 93% occur once, and the top ten carry 0.95% to 1.3%. Sequences were derived from peripheral blood, sampled 28 days after the second dose of the MenACWY control vaccine. The receptor comes from an adult who received the MenACWY meningococcal vaccine as a control. The chain joins TRBV7-9 to TRBJ2-3, with a possible D match to TRBD2 (5 bases). This CDR3 reads CASSLVRGDTQYF. The DNA of the CDR3 is TGTGCCAGCAGCTTAGTCCGAGGGGATACGCAGTATTTT.